A single sample is the source of the 3 T cell receptor beta chains below, sequenced in a study of vaccination and CD4 T cells after COVID-19. An Oncomine TCR Beta short-read assay was used to sequence the DNA from cultured CD4+ T cells. MiXCR, run by TCRdb on the PCR reads, gives a single entry per CDR3 protein. The sample carries approximately 6,600 distinct CDR3 sequences, about 20% recorded once. No antigen is known for these receptors. Treatment defined: roughly 10-day PBMC culture with coronavirus spike peptide pools or control peptides (ViraFEST assay). The material was CD4+ T cells from blood, cultured in vitro, obtained after SARS-CoV-2 vaccination. The receptors were gathered from a human donor who had recovered from COVID-19.

This clonotype is judged medium-sized. This rearrangement joins TRBV7-9 to TRBJ1-6; D is unclear. The CDR3 is 14 amino acids. The V and J ends lost 5 bases and 10 bases respectively, with 15 bases between them. In germline, CDR1 is SEHNR, CDR2 FQNEAQ (reference sequence). CDR3 in DNA: TGTGCCAGCAGCCCCTGGGAGGGAGACTCACCCCTCCACTTT. Its protein is CASSPWEGDSPLHF. Full variable domain (remainder filled in from reference TRBV7-9 and TRBJ1-6): DTGVSQNPRHKITKRGQNVTFRCDPISEHNRLYWYRQTLGQGPEFLTYFQNEAQLEKSRLLSDRFSAERPKGSFSTLEIQRTEQGDSAMYLCASSPWEGDSPLHFGNGTRLTVT.

This chain connects TRBV28 to TRBJ1-2; D remains unclear. The CDR3 sequence is 14 residues long. The V and J ends lost 2 bases and 4 bases respectively, with 11 bases between them. Germline values: CDR1 MDHEN, CDR2 SYDVKM. CDR3 in amino acids: CASSLGSTAYGYTF. The CDR3 bases are TGTGCCAGCAGTTTAGGCAGTACTGCCTATGGCTACACCTTC.

By share, this clonotype ranks as medium-sized (0.01 to 0.1%). The chain uses TRBV7-6 and TRBJ2-7; 7 bases align to TRBD2. Trimming cost V 1 base and J 0 bases; bases outside gene matches: 3. Germline V gene lookup returns CDR1 SGHVS and CDR2 FNYEAQ. The CDR3 has 15 amino acids. CDR3 loop: CASSLEGGSSYEQYF. As DNA, the CDR3 is TGTGCCAGCAGCTTAGAGGGCGGGAGCTCCTACGAGCAGTACTTC.